What follows are 21 T cell receptor beta chains derived from one specimen sequenced in a study of T cells in Graves' hyperthyroidism and ophthalmopathy. TCR beta CDR3 regions were amplified from RNA. TCR CDR3 underwent first-round RT-PCR with the HTBI primer set. Each CDR3 protein is one row after TCRdb ran MiXCR on the multiplex PCR reads. Found here are around 360,000 distinct CDR3 sequences, roughly 15% of them singletons; the top ten hold 15% to 20%. Sequenced: blood. These receptors all come from a woman in her sixties or seventies with Graves' ophthalmopathy.

The chain combines TRBV5-8 with TRBJ2-7; D unresolved. This CDR3 has 13 residues. Germline loops: CDR1 SGHTS, CDR2 YDEGEE. V lost 5 bases to trimming and J lost 2 bases, with 11 bases between them. The CDR3 bases are TGTGCCAGCAGTAGCCGACATACCTACGAGCAGTACTTC. It codes for CASSSRHTYEQYF.

This clonotype was seen repeatedly, ten times or more. The V and J genes are TRBV11-2 and TRBJ1-2, with D perhaps TRBD1 (6 bases). CDR3 length equals 15 residues. CDR1 is SGHAT, CDR2 FQNNGV, per germline. Trimming stripped 2 bases from V and 5 bases from J, with 15 bases between. In DNA, the CDR3 is TGTGCCAGCAGCTTACGGCCGGGGGCGGAATATGGCTACACCTTC. Protein product: CASSLRPGAEYGYTF.

Comments on this clonotype: Compared with germline, one end of the junction differs, possibly owing to a read error. V gene TRBV11-2 combines with J gene TRBJ1-5; TRBD1 agrees at 8 bases. The CDR3 totals 14 residues. Germline V gives CDR1 SGHAT, CDR2 FQNNGV. CDR3 loop: CASSPDRGNRPQHF. DNA for the CDR3: TGTGCCAGCAGCCCCGACAGGGGAAATCGGCCCCAGCATTTT.

This clonotype was picked up many times. This rearrangement joins TRBV2 to TRBJ2-3; no clear D gene. Trimming took 4 bases from V and 6 from J, leaving 11 bases between them. CDR3 length equals 13 residues. Germline assignment: CDR1 SNHLY and CDR2 FYNNEI. CDR3 loop: CASSGITADTQYF. The CDR3 DNA is TGTGCCAGCAGTGGAATAACAGCGGATACGCAGTATTTT.

This clonotype occurred many times. The rearrangement uses TRBV5-8 and TRBJ2-5; D possibly corresponds to TRBD2 (6 bases). Trimming stripped 1 base from V and 5 bases from J, with 9 bases between. CDR3 length: 13 residues. Per germline, CDR1 SGHTS and CDR2 YDEGEE. CDR3 amino acids: CASSLNGGETQYF. Written as DNA, the CDR3 is TGTGCCAGCAGCTTGAATGGAGGGGAGACCCAGTACTTC.

This clonotype appeared many times. V usage is TRBV29-1 and J usage is TRBJ2-3, with D possibly being TRBD2 (6 bases). Germline CDR1 is SQVTM and CDR2 is ANQGSEA. CDR3 length equals 14 residues. V lost 3 bases and J 1 base, leaving 11 bases between the germline ends. CDR3 bases: TGCAGCGTTGATGTCGGGAGAGGCACAGATACGCAGTATTTT. Its protein product is CSVDVGRGTDTQYF.

The chain is built from TRBV20-1 and TRBJ2-6; D remains ambiguous. This CDR3 region has 15 residues. CDR1 is DFQATT and CDR2 is SNEGSKA in the germline V gene (reference sequence). V was clipped by 3 bases and J by 0 bases, with 9 bases between them. The CDR3 here is CSASPVSSGANVLTF. In DNA form, the CDR3 reads TGCAGTGCTAGCCCAGTTTCCTCTGGGGCCAACGTCCTGACTTTC.

This clonotype was recorded a few times. V is TRBV5-1 and J is TRBJ2-1; 7 bases match TRBD2. There are 13 residues in the CDR3. The germline V gene encodes CDR1 SGHRS and CDR2 YFSETQ. V shed 2 bases, J shed 7 bases, and the junction held 3 bases outside the gene matches. This CDR3 is CASSFDGGNEQFF. CDR3 DNA sequence: TGCGCCAGCAGCTTTGACGGGGGGAATGAGCAGTTCTTC.

A note on this clonotype: A single base separates this from a much larger clone, so it may be a read error. V and J are TRBV27 and TRBJ1-1; a weak D match, TRBD1 (5 bases). Per the germline V gene, CDR1 is MNHEY and CDR2 is SMNVEV (reference sequence). The CDR3 has 15 amino acids. The CDR3 sequence: CASSLWSGSGTKAFF. DNA for the CDR3: TGTGCCAGCAGTTTATGGTCAGGGTCGGGCACTAAAGCTTTCTTT.

The chain is built from TRBV5-6 and TRBJ1-4; possible D gene TRBD1, 5 bases. Trimming removed 4 bases from V and 6 bases from J, with 16 bases in between. Germline-derived CDR1 and CDR2 are SGHDT and YYEEEE. This CDR3 is built from 15 residues. CDR3 loop: CASSGLSGEDEKLFF. The DNA for the CDR3 is TGTGCCAGCAGCGGCCTGTCGGGGGAGGATGAAAAACTGTTTTTT.

The V and J genes are TRBV29-1 and TRBJ2-1; tentatively, D is TRBD2 (6 bases). Trimming cost V 4 bases and J 7 bases, with 17 bases left between them. The CDR3 totals 14 residues. CDR1 is SQVTM, CDR2 ANQGSEA, per germline. The CDR3 reads CSVVERALYNEQFF. The CDR3 nucleotides read TGCAGCGTTGTGGAGCGGGCCTTGTATAATGAGCAGTTCTTC.

Ten or more counts support this clonotype. The chain is built from TRBV28 and TRBJ2-1, with 9 bases matching TRBD2. CDR1 and CDR2 (germline): MDHEN, SYDVKM. V lost 3 bases to trimming and J lost 7 bases; unmatched junction nucleotides: 7. This CDR3 contains 15 residues. The CDR3 spells CASSFAGGTFNEQFF. In DNA form, the CDR3 reads TGTGCCAGCAGTTTTGCGGGAGGGACTTTTAATGAGCAGTTCTTC.

At least ten counts were recorded for this clonotype. V gene TRBV5-6 combines with J gene TRBJ1-2; no clear D gene. V lost 4 bases to trimming and J lost 7 bases, with 8 bases between them. There are 11 residues in the CDR3. Germline CDR1 and CDR2: SGHDT and YYEEEE. CDR3: CASSARGGYTF. In DNA, the CDR3 is TGTGCCAGCAGCGCACGGGGTGGCTACACCTTC.

This chain connects TRBV29-1 to TRBJ1-5, with a tentative D call TRBD1 (5 bases). Germline values: CDR1 SQVTM, CDR2 ANQGSEA. Trimming removed 4 bases from V and 0 bases from J, with 16 bases in between. The CDR3 sequence is 16 residues long. The CDR3 region has the DNA TGCAGCGTTGGGGGAGCACGGGGCGATAGCAATCAGCCCCAGCATTTT. Residues: CSVGGARGDSNQPQHF.

V and J are TRBV28 and TRBJ2-4, with D maybe TRBD1 (6 bases). Germline-derived CDR1 and CDR2 are MDHEN and SYDVKM. The CDR3 length is 16 residues. Trimming removed 4 bases from V and 1 base from J, with 14 bases in between. CDR3 in amino acids: CASSSRGLGAKNIQYF. CDR3 nucleotide sequence: TGTGCCAGCAGTTCTAGGGGGTTGGGCGCCAAAAACATTCAGTACTTC.

This clonotype was seen repeatedly, ten times or more. The J gene is TRBJ2-1, the V gene TRBV10-3; D remains unclear. Germline CDR1 is ENHRY and CDR2 is SYGVKD. There are 14 residues in the CDR3. V was pared by 10 bases and J by 0 bases, with 13 bases between. In DNA, the CDR3 is TGTGCCACCAACCCGGGCCGCTCCTACAATGAGCAGTTCTTC. Its translation: CATNPGRSYNEQFF.

J is TRBJ1-5 and V is TRBV6-1; D unresolved. V was clipped by 6 bases and J by 1 base, with 22 bases between them. Germline V gives CDR1 MNHNS, CDR2 SASEGT. The CDR3 is 18 amino acids. The CDR3, as DNA: TGTGCCAGCAGCGTTTACCCCTCCTCAAGAATAAGCAATCAGCCCCAGCATTTT. Translation: CASSVYPSSRISNQPQHF.

The table lists this clonotype with a few counts. This sequence joins TRBV12-3 or TRBV12-4 and TRBJ2-7; 9 bases align to TRBD1. After removal of 6 bases from V and 1 base from J, the junction contained 4 bases not matched to a gene. This CDR3 comprises 14 residues. The CDR3: CASRATGGSYEQYF. The CDR3 nucleotides are TGTGCCAGCAGGGCGACAGGGGGGTCCTACGAGCAGTACTTC.

The chain is built from TRBV6-2 or TRBV6-3 and TRBJ2-2; no firm D call. The V gene's germline CDR1 is MNHEY and CDR2 SVGEGT. The CDR3 extends over 13 amino acids. The V gene lost 0 bases and the J gene lost 8 bases, with 7 bases spanning the gap. CDR3 DNA sequence: TGTGCCAGCAGTTACTCGAGTCAGGGGGAGCTGTTTTTT. This sequence encodes CASSYSSQGELFF.

At least ten counts were recorded for this clonotype. The chain carries TRBV20-1 and TRBJ2-3; 8 nucleotides agree with TRBD2. V shed 3 bases, J shed 0 bases, and the junction held 8 bases outside the gene matches. This CDR3 region has 16 residues. CDR1 and CDR2 (germline): DFQATT, SNEGSKA (reference sequence). The chain's CDR3 is CSARPLLAASTDTQYF. The CDR3 nucleotides read TGCAGTGCTAGGCCCTTACTAGCGGCCAGCACAGATACGCAGTATTTT.

At least ten counts were recorded for this clonotype. The chain joins TRBV18 to TRBJ1-4, with a weak D call TRBD1 (5 bases). Between the trimmed V and J ends, which lost 2 bases and 8 bases, there was a span of 12 bases. Germline V gene data show CDR1 as KGHSH and CDR2 as LQKENI. The CDR3 consists of 14 residues. CDR3 bases: TGTGCCAGCTCACCAACTCAGGGTGGGGAAAAACTGTTTTTT. It encodes CASSPTQGGEKLFF. The complete variable domain, with remaining parts taken from reference TRBV18 and TRBJ1-4, reads NAGVMQNPRHLVRRRGQEARLRCSPMKGHSHVYWYRQLPEEGLKFMVYLQKENIIDESGMPKERFSAEFPKEGPSILRIQQVVRGDSAAYFCASSPTQGGEKLFFGSGTQLSVL.